Listed here are 21 T cell receptor beta chains from one sample, sequenced in a study of T cell responses to AZD1222 COVID-19 vaccine. Here immunoSEQ multiplex PCR was the method, and the copy in TCRdb shows in-frame clones only, minus some. The table includes 100,000 to 150,000 clones, approximately 89% detected once. The source was peripheral blood, collected on day 0 of AZD1222 vaccination. The receptors originated from an adult in good health.

The rearrangement uses TRBV19 and TRBJ2-7; D unresolved. The V end was cut by 1 base, the J end by 3 bases, with 13 bases between. From germline, CDR1 is LNHDA and CDR2 SQIVND (reference sequence). There are 15 residues in the CDR3. The CDR3 loop reads CASSIGKGASYEQYF. CDR3 coding DNA: TGTGCCAGTAGTATAGGTAAGGGCGCGAGCTACGAGCAGTACTTC.

This chain joins TRBV11-2 and TRBJ2-5, with D uncertain. The length of the CDR3 is 12 residues. Trimming took off 0 bases at V and 4 bases at J, with 3 bases between the two ends. CDR1 SGHAT and CDR2 FQNNGV come from the germline V gene. The CDR3 nucleotides are TGTGCCAGCAGCTTAGAGGGAGAGACCCAGTACTTC. Translating gives CASSLEGETQYF. Together with reference TRBV11-2 and TRBJ2-5, the CDR3 gives the full variable domain: EAGVAQSPRYKIIEKRQSVAFWCNPISGHATLYWYQQILGQGPKLLIQFQNNGVVDDSQLPKDRFSAERLKGVDSTLKIQPAKLEDSAVYLCASSLEGETQYFGPGTRLLVL.

The chain uses TRBV15 and TRBJ1-3; 9 nucleotides match TRBD1. CDR1 is LNHNV and CDR2 is YYDKDF in the germline V gene (reference sequence). The junction had 5 bases not matched to a gene; V was cut back by 0 bases and J by 2 bases. This CDR3 comprises 17 residues. The CDR3 spells CATSRDPQGAPGNTIYF. CDR3 nucleotide sequence: TGTGCCACCAGCAGAGATCCACAGGGGGCCCCTGGAAACACCATATATTTT.

The chain carries TRBV5-6 and TRBJ2-1; D possibly corresponds to TRBD1 (5 bases). V was shortened by 2 bases and J by 0 bases, with 9 bases between the two germline ends. The CDR3 runs to 15 residues. CDR1 and CDR2 (germline): SGHDT, YYEEEE. In DNA, the CDR3 is TGTGCCAGCAGCTTTCTCCAGGGCTCCTACAATGAGCAGTTCTTC. Amino acid sequence: CASSFLQGSYNEQFF.

The chain employs TRBV3-1 (or the pseudogene TRBV3-2) and TRBJ2-2; a weak D match, TRBD2 (5 bases). CDR1 is LGHDT, CDR2 YNNKEL, per germline (reference sequence). The V and J ends lost 0 bases and 1 base respectively, with 12 bases between them. The CDR3 sequence is 17 residues long. The CDR3 loop is CASSQDFRLWNTGELFF. The CDR3 nucleotides are TGTGCCAGCAGCCAAGATTTTCGACTATGGAACACCGGGGAGCTGTTTTTT.

The rearrangement uses TRBV9 and TRBJ1-3; the D gene is possibly TRBD1 (6 bases). Trimming stripped 1 base from V and 0 bases from J, with 8 bases between. The V gene's germline CDR1 is SGDLS and CDR2 YYNGEE. The CDR3 spans 15 residues. The CDR3 DNA reads as TGTGCCAGCAGCGTAACAGGGAGCTCTGGAAACACCATATATTTT. This codes for CASSVTGSSGNTIYF.

The genes are TRBV9 and TRBJ2-1; 8 bases are a match to TRBD2. Germline CDR1 and CDR2: SGDLS and YYNGEE. V trimming: 0 bases; J trimming: 9 bases; junction bases outside the gene matches: 5. CDR3 length equals 14 residues. CDR3 sequence: CASSVAGGPGEQFF. DNA for the CDR3: TGTGCCAGCAGCGTAGCGGGAGGGCCGGGTGAGCAGTTCTTC.

The V call is TRBV6-2 or TRBV6-3, the J call TRBJ2-5; D possibly corresponds to TRBD1 (6 bases). With 0 bases removed from V and 5 bases from J, the gap between germline ends came to 16 bases. The CDR3 spans 16 residues. Germline V gene data show CDR1 as MNHEY and CDR2 as SVGEGT. CDR3 sequence reads: CASSYSAGAGRETQYF. In DNA form, the CDR3 reads TGTGCCAGCAGTTACTCGGCAGGGGCCGGACGGGAGACCCAGTACTTC.

The chain links TRBV29-1 to TRBJ1-5; tentatively, D is TRBD1 (6 bases). This CDR3 is built from 13 residues. Germline V CDR1 and CDR2: SQVTM, ANQGSEA. V gave up 6 bases and J gave up 4 bases, with 13 bases separating them. The chain's CDR3 is CSVAQGLNQPQHF. In DNA, the CDR3 is TGCAGCGTCGCCCAGGGGCTAAATCAGCCCCAGCATTTT.

This chain links TRBV6-1 with TRBJ1-4; no clear D. V was shortened by 1 base and J by 5 bases, with 8 bases between the two germline ends. Germline CDR1 and CDR2: MNHNS and SASEGT. The CDR3 has 14 residues. The CDR3 sequence: CASSEGTGNEKLFF. DNA for the CDR3: TGTGCCAGCAGTGAAGGGACGGGGAATGAAAAACTGTTTTTT.

This clone was recorded only once. The rearrangement links TRBV19 to TRBJ2-6; no reliable D call. The V gene's germline CDR1 is LNHDA and CDR2 SQIVND (reference sequence). The CDR3 is 13 residues long. V was clipped by 6 bases and J by 0 bases, with 3 bases between them. The chain's CDR3 is CASRSSGANVLTF. CDR3 DNA: TGTGCCAGTAGAAGCTCTGGGGCCAACGTCCTGACTTTC.

This chain uses TRBV15 with TRBJ2-7; 8 nucleotides agree with TRBD1. V lost 2 bases, J lost 3 bases, and 6 bases stayed unmatched. The CDR3 has 15 residues. Germline CDR1 reads LNHNV; CDR2 reads YYDKDF (reference sequence). Here the CDR3 reads CATSRWRTGSYEQYF. The CDR3 nucleotides are TGTGCCACCAGCAGATGGAGGACAGGGAGCTACGAGCAGTACTTC. The complete variable domain, with remaining parts taken from reference TRBV15 and TRBJ2-7, reads DAMVIQNPRYQVTQFGKPVTLSCSQTLNHNVMYWYQQKSSQAPKLLFHYYDKDFNNEADTPDNFQSRRPNTSFCFLDIRSPGLGDTAMYLCATSRWRTGSYEQYFGPGTRLTVT.

J is TRBJ1-4 and V is TRBV28; 7 bases match TRBD1. The CDR3 contains 16 residues. J was trimmed by 7 bases and V by 5 bases; bases with no gene match: 13. Looked up from germline, CDR1 is MDHEN and CDR2 is SYDVKM. The DNA for the CDR3 is TGTGCCAGCAGTGACAACAGGGGTAATACGGGTGAAAAACTGTTTTTT. Translating gives CASSDNRGNTGEKLFF.

This rearrangement joins TRBV18 to TRBJ1-5; 10 bases agree with TRBD1. Germline V lookup: CDR1 KGHSH, CDR2 LQKENI. Trimming cost V 3 bases and J 7 bases; bases outside gene matches: 3. The CDR3 runs to 14 residues. CDR3 bases: TGTGCCAGCTCACCGGGACAGGGGAAACAGCCCCAGCATTTT. It yields the protein CASSPGQGKQPQHF.

This clone turned up a few times. This rearrangement joins TRBV4-1 to TRBJ2-1; D possibly corresponds to TRBD2 (5 bases). V was cut by 1 base and J by 2 bases, with 12 bases left in between. The length of the CDR3 is 16 residues. Germline CDR1 and CDR2: MGHRA and YSYEKL. The CDR3 coding sequence is TGCGCCAGCAGCCAAGCTGCGGGTACTCCCTACAATGAGCAGTTCTTC. Protein: CASSQAAGTPYNEQFF.

The chain's CDR3 is CASSLDPSGAPITGELFF. The CDR3 nucleotides are TGTGCCAGCAGCTTAGATCCTAGCGGGGCACCAATCACCGGGGAGCTGTTTTTT. This chain uses TRBV7-2 with TRBJ2-2, with 9 nucleotides matching TRBD2. After removal of 1 base from V and 4 bases from J, the junction contained 10 bases not matched to a gene. The germline V gene encodes CDR1 SGHTA and CDR2 FQGNSA. The CDR3 contains 18 residues.

The rearrangement uses TRBV5-1 and TRBJ1-2; TRBD1 is a possible D gene (5 bases). This CDR3 region has 13 residues. Trimming removed 0 bases from V and 5 bases from J, with 8 bases in between. Germline loops: CDR1 SGHRS, CDR2 YFSETQ. CDR3 coding DNA: TGCGCCAGCAGCTTGGTGGCAGGGTATGGCTACACCTTC. Its translation: CASSLVAGYGYTF.

The chain links TRBV5-1 to TRBJ2-2; either TRBD1 or TRBD2 may fit D (5 bases each). Trimming cost V 0 bases and J 6 bases, with 12 bases left between them. CDR3 length: 15 residues. From germline, CDR1 is SGHRS and CDR2 YFSETQ. The CDR3 loop reads CASSLEGLGAGELFF. CDR3 DNA sequence: TGCGCCAGCAGCTTGGAAGGCCTGGGGGCCGGGGAGCTGTTTTTT.

The CDR3 spells CASSLVQETQYF. DNA of the CDR3: TGTGCCAGCAGCTTGGTCCAAGAGACCCAGTACTTC. V is TRBV5-5 and J is TRBJ2-5; D not certain. V shed 0 bases and J shed 1 base, with 1 base lying between them. From germline, CDR1 is SGHKS and CDR2 YYEKEE (reference sequence). This CDR3 is 12 amino acids long.

This chain's CDR3 is CASSLLAGEKSSPLHF. In DNA, the CDR3 is TGTGCCAGCAGCTTACTCGCCGGGGAGAAAAGTTCACCCCTCCACTTT. This chain links TRBV7-9 with TRBJ1-6; D gene uncertain. Germline assignment: CDR1 SEHNR and CDR2 FQNEAQ (reference sequence). V was shortened by 2 bases and J by 9 bases, with 17 bases between the two germline ends. CDR3 length: 16 residues.

The chain uses TRBV19 and TRBJ1-2, with D perhaps TRBD1 (5 bases). Germline V CDR1 and CDR2: LNHDA, SQIVND (reference sequence). The length of the CDR3 is 12 residues. V lost 5 bases, J lost 4 bases, and 8 bases lay in between. Here the CDR3 reads CASSLGRYGYTF. The CDR3 nucleotides are TGTGCCAGTAGTCTGGGACGCTATGGCTACACCTTC.